The 30 T cell receptor beta chains presented below share a single source sample, sequenced in a study of beta chain features in type 1 diabetes. Their antigens are not known. The isolated RNA, all of it, was reverse transcribed, so expressed TCRB transcripts were what got sequenced. Profiled with immunoSEQ multiplex PCR; TCRdb holds only in-frame clones, not every one. The sample consists of 300,000 or so clones, around 9% of them appearing once. Broader study findings: Within each of all four CD4+ subsets, Type 1 diabetes patients had TCRB CDR3s that were moderately but significantly shorter.

Sequences were obtained from central memory CD4+ T cells from blood. These TCRs come from a man younger than 40 with type 1 diabetes.

This clone turned up a few times. This CDR3 reads CASSLGQSYEQYF. CDR3 DNA: TGTGCCAGCAGTTTAGGACAGTCCTACGAGCAGTACTTC. J is TRBJ2-7 and V is TRBV28, with a weak D call TRBD1 (6 bases). Trimming removed 2 bases at V and 1 base at J, with 6 bases between. Germline CDR1 reads MDHEN; CDR2 reads SYDVKM. This CDR3 has 13 amino acids.

The chain has TRBV7-2 and TRBJ2-2; D may be TRBD2 (5 bases). The CDR3 contains 14 residues. Germline V lookup: CDR1 SGHTA, CDR2 FQGNSA. V was cut by 5 bases and J by 6 bases, with 13 bases left in between. The CDR3 DNA reads TGTGCCAGCAGCGCTAACAGCGGCGCCGGGGAGCTGTTTTTT. Amino acid sequence: CASSANSGAGELFF.

This clone was counted at least ten times. The gene calls are TRBV2 and TRBJ2-6; 8 nucleotides agree with TRBD2. Germline trimming cut 6 bases from V and 4 bases from J; bases unmatched to any gene: 11. Germline V gives CDR1 SNHLY, CDR2 FYNNEI. This CDR3 region has 17 residues. CDR3 loop: CASRTREGFSGANVLTF. The CDR3 DNA follows: TGTGCCAGCAGAACCCGGGAGGGTTTCTCAGGGGCCAACGTCCTGACTTTC.

The rearrangement links TRBV11-2 to TRBJ2-5, with TRBD2 matching 9 bases. The V segment lost 1 base and the J segment 4 bases; nucleotides outside the gene matches: 7. The germline CDR1 and CDR2 sequences are SGHAT and FQNNGV. The CDR3 is 16 amino acids. CDR3 protein: CASSLGGSGGRETQYF. Written as DNA, the CDR3 is TGTGCCAGCAGCTTAGGAGGTAGCGGGGGACGAGAGACCCAGTACTTC.

This clone was seen more than once but under ten times. This chain links TRBV20-1 with TRBJ1-1; D is ambiguous. Trimming took off 1 base at V and 4 bases at J, with 4 bases between the two ends. CDR3 length: 11 residues. CDR1 is DFQATT and CDR2 is SNEGSKA in the germline V gene (reference sequence). The CDR3 loop is CSARVVTEAFF. The DNA for the CDR3 is TGCAGTGCTAGAGTGGTCACTGAAGCTTTCTTT.

This clone was counted a few times. The rearrangement uses TRBV9 and TRBJ2-2; 15 nucleotides agree with TRBD2. Germline V gene data show CDR1 as SGDLS and CDR2 as YYNGEE. The CDR3 covers 16 residues. V dropped 3 bases and J dropped 7; count of bases not matched to a gene: 4. CDR3 region: CASSAGLAGGCGELFF. The CDR3 DNA reads as TGTGCCAGCAGCGCCGGACTAGCGGGGGGGTGCGGGGAGCTGTTTTTT.

A few counts support this clone. The V gene is TRBV7-2, the J gene TRBJ2-5; possible D gene TRBD2, 5 bases. CDR3 size: 12 residues. Germline assignment: CDR1 SGHTA and CDR2 FQGNSA. V lost 8 bases and J lost 3, with 10 bases in between. The CDR3 region is CASRGVEETQYF. The CDR3, as DNA: TGTGCCAGCCGGGGAGTTGAAGAGACCCAGTACTTC.

The genes are TRBV5-1 and TRBJ1-2; 7 nucleotides align to TRBD1. Germline assignment: CDR1 SGHRS and CDR2 YFSETQ. The CDR3 covers 12 residues. With 4 bases clipped from V and 8 bases from J, the junction kept 5 bases outside the gene matches. Here the CDR3 reads CASSPRGEGYTF. As DNA, the CDR3 is TGCGCCAGCAGCCCCAGGGGGGAAGGCTACACCTTC.

This sequence joins TRBV5-6 and TRBJ2-5; D possibly corresponds to TRBD1 (5 bases). Germline V gene lookup returns CDR1 SGHDT and CDR2 YYEEEE. Trimming left V 3 bases short and J 0 bases short, with 9 bases between. This CDR3 region has 14 residues. The CDR3 spells CASSSRQYQETQYF. The CDR3 coding sequence is TGTGCCAGCAGCTCGAGACAGTACCAAGAGACCCAGTACTTC.

This rearrangement joins TRBV18 to TRBJ2-1, with 12 bases that match TRBD1. With 6 bases clipped from V and 8 bases from J, the junction kept 8 bases outside the gene matches. Germline V gene data show CDR1 as KGHSH and CDR2 as LQKENI. This CDR3 spans 15 amino acids. The CDR3 reads CASSQGQGARDEQFF. The CDR3 bases are TGTGCCAGCTCCCAGGGACAGGGGGCTAGAGATGAGCAGTTCTTC.

This clone was observed a handful of times. The genes are TRBV6-6 and TRBJ1-6; D unclear. Germline loops: CDR1 MNHNY, CDR2 SVGAGI (reference sequence). V was pared by 6 bases and J by 12 bases, with 9 bases between. The CDR3 has 11 residues. This CDR3 reads CASSPSGPLHF. CDR3 DNA: TGTGCCAGCAGCCCCTCGGGACCCCTCCACTTT.

This clone was found a few times. A much larger clone sits a single nucleotide away, making a read error possible. This chain links TRBV5-4 with TRBJ2-2; D not resolved. This CDR3 comprises 13 residues. Germline V gene data show CDR1 as SGHNT and CDR2 as YYREEE (reference sequence). Trimming cost V 4 bases and J 0 bases, with 4 bases left between them. The CDR3 spells CASSIANTGELFF. The DNA of the CDR3 is TGTGCCAGCAGCATAGCGAACACCGGGGAGCTGTTTTTT.

The chain links TRBV7-2 to TRBJ2-1; either TRBD1 or TRBD2 may supply D (5 bases each). Between the trimmed V and J ends, which lost 5 bases and 6 bases, there was a span of 17 bases. The germline gives CDR1 SGHTA, CDR2 FQGNSA. The CDR3 contains 15 residues. CDR3 coding DNA: TGTGCCAGCAGCCCATCGGGGACGTCTACCAATGAGCAGTTCTTC. Its translation: CASSPSGTSTNEQFF.

V usage is TRBV30 and J usage is TRBJ1-6; no reliable D call. Germline V CDR1 and CDR2: GTSNPN, SVGIG (reference sequence). This CDR3 contains 13 residues. V lost 1 base to trimming and J lost 9 bases, with 10 bases between them. Written as DNA, the CDR3 is TGTGCCTGGAGTGCGGAGTTGGTTTCACCCCTCCACTTT. This codes for CAWSAELVSPLHF.

The rearrangement links TRBV10-3 to TRBJ2-2; possible D gene TRBD2, 6 bases. Trimming took off 4 bases at V and 2 bases at J, with 8 bases between the two ends. CDR1 and CDR2 (germline): ENHRY, SYGVKD. The CDR3 runs 14 residues. This CDR3 is CAISGRDNTGELFF. DNA of the CDR3: TGTGCCATCAGTGGGCGGGACAACACCGGGGAGCTGTTTTTT.

Only a few counts were recorded for this clone. The chain uses TRBV18 and TRBJ2-3; 7 bases are a match to TRBD2. CDR1 and CDR2 (germline): KGHSH, LQKENI. J was trimmed by 6 bases and V by 2 bases; bases with no gene match: 14. The CDR3 runs 17 residues. The CDR3 here is CASSPMSGLGPSDTQYF. CDR3 DNA sequence: TGTGCCAGCTCACCAATGAGCGGACTAGGTCCCTCTGATACGCAGTATTTT.

The rearrangement joins TRBV12-5 to TRBJ2-3; weak D call: TRBD1 (6 bases). From germline, CDR1 is LGHNT and CDR2 FRNRAP. V lost 5 bases and J 3 bases, leaving 15 bases between the germline ends. The CDR3 runs to 15 residues. Here the CDR3 reads CASGPRGYETDTQYF. The CDR3 region has the DNA TGTGCTAGTGGTCCCAGGGGTTATGAGACAGATACGCAGTATTTT. The entire variable domain, with the rest obtained from reference TRBV12-5 and TRBJ2-3, is as follows: DARVTQTPRHKVTEMGQEVTMRCQPILGHNTVFWYRQTMMQGLELLAYFRNRAPLDDSGMPKDRFSAEMPDATLATLKIQPSEPRDSAVYFCASGPRGYETDTQYFGPGTRLTVL.

This clone was found a few times. The chain combines TRBV2 with TRBJ2-3; no definite D call. CDR1 is SNHLY, CDR2 FYNNEI, per germline. Trimming stripped 7 bases from V and 4 bases from J, with 6 bases between. This CDR3 comprises 11 residues. CDR3 amino acids: CASTVADTQYF. CDR3 bases: TGTGCCAGCACGGTCGCAGATACGCAGTATTTT.

A note on this clone: Within the sample, other DNA sequences also encode this same CDR3. The chain links TRBV19 to TRBJ1-1; D gene ambiguous. The germline V gene encodes CDR1 LNHDA and CDR2 SQIVND (reference sequence). The CDR3 loop spans 14 amino acids. Trimming shortened V by 5 bases and J by 2 bases, and 12 bases separated the two germline ends. The CDR3 here is CASSYRGLNTEAFF. The DNA of the CDR3 is TGTGCCAGTAGTTACCGGGGATTAAACACTGAAGCTTTCTTT.

This clone has a handful of counts. CDR3 protein: CASSEVAGSTDTQYF. In DNA, the CDR3 is TGTGCCAGCAGTGAAGTGGCAGGGAGCACAGATACGCAGTATTTT. The chain joins TRBV6-1 to TRBJ2-3, with D perhaps TRBD1 (5 bases). The CDR3 consists of 15 residues. The germline V and J ends were trimmed by 1 base and 0 bases, with 8 bases remaining between them. Germline CDR1 and CDR2: MNHNS and SASEGT.

The chain is built from TRBV7-9 and TRBJ1-6, with D perhaps matching TRBD1 (6 bases). The V gene's germline CDR1 is SEHNR and CDR2 FQNEAQ (reference sequence). Trimming shortened V by 4 bases and J by 5 bases, and 12 bases separated the two germline ends. CDR3 length: 15 residues. The CDR3 region is CASSSGGSDNSPLHF. CDR3 DNA sequence: TGTGCCAGCAGCTCGGGGGGCAGCGATAATTCACCCCTCCACTTT.

The chain links TRBV18 to TRBJ2-5; D ambiguous. CDR1 and CDR2 from the germline V gene are KGHSH and LQKENI. Deletions cut 4 bases from V and 1 base from J, with 7 bases between. This CDR3 is built from 13 residues. The CDR3 DNA reads as TGTGCCAGCTCACAAGACATCCAAGAGACCCAGTACTTC. Translating it yields CASSQDIQETQYF. Full variable domain (rest looked up from reference TRBV18 and TRBJ2-5): NAGVMQNPRHLVRRRGQEARLRCSPMKGHSHVYWYRQLPEEGLKFMVYLQKENIIDESGMPKERFSAEFPKEGPSILRIQQVVRGDSAAYFCASSQDIQETQYFGPGTRLLVL.

This clone was detected only a few times. Different DNA sequences within this sample yield the same CDR3. The chain joins TRBV10-3 to TRBJ2-2, with D uncertain. The germline V gene encodes CDR1 ENHRY and CDR2 SYGVKD. There are 13 residues in the CDR3. The V end lost 2 bases, the J end lost 2 bases, and 3 bases lay between the germline ends. This CDR3 is CAISEPNTGELFF. The CDR3 nucleotides read TGTGCCATCAGTGAGCCCAACACCGGGGAGCTGTTTTTT.

The V and J genes are TRBV5-6 and TRBJ1-5; D is undetermined. This CDR3 comprises 14 residues. Per germline, CDR1 SGHDT and CDR2 YYEEEE. Trimming took 4 bases from V and 7 from J, leaving 15 bases between them. CDR3 protein: CASSAGSGVQPQHF. In DNA form, the CDR3 reads TGTGCCAGCAGCGCGGGCAGTGGAGTCCAGCCCCAGCATTTT.

The chain uses TRBV7-2 and TRBJ1-2, with D hard to call. V shed 1 base and J shed 2 bases, with 8 bases lying between them. This CDR3 is built from 14 residues. CDR1 and CDR2 from the germline V gene are SGHTA and FQGNSA. This CDR3 is CASSLERTNYGYTF. The CDR3 nucleotides are TGTGCCAGCAGCTTAGAACGGACCAACTATGGCTACACCTTC. The variable domain in full, completed from reference TRBV7-2 and TRBJ1-2, reads GAGVSQSPSNKVTEKGKDVELRCDPISGHTALYWYRQSLGQGLEFLIYFQGNSAPDKSGLPSDRFSAERTGGSVSTLTIQRTQQEDSAVYLCASSLERTNYGYTFGSGTRLTVV.

The chain has TRBV6-5 and TRBJ2-2; D call uncertain. The CDR3 is made up of 15 amino acids. V was trimmed by 0 bases and J by 1 base, leaving 6 bases between them. The germline gives CDR1 MNHEY, CDR2 SVGAGI. CDR3 residues: CASSYSYGNTGELFF. DNA of the CDR3: TGTGCCAGCAGTTACTCATACGGGAACACCGGGGAGCTGTTTTTT.

The chain combines TRBV4-3 with TRBJ1-1; possibly TRBD1 for D (6 bases). CDR3 size: 17 residues. Trimming pared 1 base from V and 1 base from J, leaving 16 bases between. Germline CDR1 is LGHNA and CDR2 is YSLEER. CDR3 nucleotide sequence: TGCGCCAGCAGCCAAGGCCCCTGGGGGCGGAGGAACACTGAAGCTTTCTTT. Translating it yields CASSQGPWGRRNTEAFF.

The chain recombines TRBV7-9 with TRBJ2-7; 8 bases are a match to TRBD2. The CDR3 runs 15 residues. Trimming removed 1 base from V and 6 bases from J; junction bases left unmatched: 8. CDR1 is SEHNR, CDR2 FQNEAQ, per germline (reference sequence). The CDR3 DNA reads as TGTGCCAGCAGCTTAGTTGCGGGGGGTTTTCGCGAGCAGTACTTC. Translated: CASSLVAGGFREQYF. The full variable domain, its missing parts supplied by reference TRBV7-9 and TRBJ2-7, is DTGVSQNPRHKITKRGQNVTFRCDPISEHNRLYWYRQTLGQGPEFLTYFQNEAQLEKSRLLSDRFSAERPKGSFSTLEIQRTEQGDSAMYLCASSLVAGGFREQYFGPGTRLTVT.

This clone turned up a few times. The chain employs TRBV7-9 and TRBJ1-4; D not certain. Trimming cost V 0 bases and J 6 bases, with 5 bases left between them. This CDR3 comprises 13 residues. The germline V gene encodes CDR1 SEHNR and CDR2 FQNEAQ (reference sequence). The CDR3 protein is CASSLALDEKLFF. The CDR3 DNA is TGTGCCAGCAGCTTAGCTTTAGATGAAAAACTGTTTTTT.

J is TRBJ2-3 and V is TRBV7-2; 11 bases map to TRBD1. CDR3 size: 16 residues. After removal of 6 bases from V and 8 bases from J, the junction contained 13 bases not matched to a gene. The V gene's germline CDR1 is SGHTA and CDR2 FQGNSA. CDR3 nucleotides: TGTGCCAGCAGTCCCGGACAGGGGGCCGGGGCGGGTACGCAGTATTTT. Its translation is CASSPGQGAGAGTQYF.